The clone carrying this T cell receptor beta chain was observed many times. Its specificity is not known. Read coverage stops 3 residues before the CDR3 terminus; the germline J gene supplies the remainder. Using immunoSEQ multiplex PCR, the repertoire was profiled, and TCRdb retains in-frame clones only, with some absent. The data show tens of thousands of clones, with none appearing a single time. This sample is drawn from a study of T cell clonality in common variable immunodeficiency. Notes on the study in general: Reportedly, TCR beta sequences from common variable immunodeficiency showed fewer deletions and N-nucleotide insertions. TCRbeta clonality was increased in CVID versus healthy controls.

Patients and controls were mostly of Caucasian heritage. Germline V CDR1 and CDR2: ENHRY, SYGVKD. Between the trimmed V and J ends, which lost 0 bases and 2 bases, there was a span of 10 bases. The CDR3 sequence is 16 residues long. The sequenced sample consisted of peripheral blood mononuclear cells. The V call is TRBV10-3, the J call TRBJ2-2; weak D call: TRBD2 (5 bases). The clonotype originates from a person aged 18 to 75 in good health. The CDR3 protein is CAISESPGLNTGELFF. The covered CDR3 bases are TGTGCCATCAGTGAGTCCCCTGGACTCAACACCGGGGAG.